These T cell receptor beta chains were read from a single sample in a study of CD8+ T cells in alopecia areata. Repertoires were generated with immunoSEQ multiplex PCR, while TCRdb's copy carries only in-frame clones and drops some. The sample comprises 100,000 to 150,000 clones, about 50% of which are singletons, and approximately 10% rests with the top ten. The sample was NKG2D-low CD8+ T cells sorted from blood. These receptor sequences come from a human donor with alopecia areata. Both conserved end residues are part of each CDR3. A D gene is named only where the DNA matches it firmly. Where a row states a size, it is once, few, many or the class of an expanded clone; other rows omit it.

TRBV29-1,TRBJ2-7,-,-,TGCAGCGTTGAAGATCAGGGAAGCGAGCAGTACTTC,CSVEDQGSEQYF
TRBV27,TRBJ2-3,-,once,TGTGCCAGCAGTCCCGTCTTTACAGATACGCAGTATTTT,CASSPVFTDTQYF
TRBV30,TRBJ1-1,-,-,TGTGCCTGGAGTGTCGACACTGAAGCTTTCTTT,CAWSVDTEAFF
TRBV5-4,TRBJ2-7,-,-,TGTGCCAGCAGCTTGATGGGAAACGAGCAGTACTTC,CASSLMGNEQYF
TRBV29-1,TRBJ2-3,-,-,TGCAGCGCCGACGGGCAGTCCGGGGCAGATACGCAGTATTTT,CSADGQSGADTQYF
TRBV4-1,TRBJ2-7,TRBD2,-,TGCGCCAGCAGCCAAGGTAGCGGGCTCTACGAGCAGTACTTC,CASSQGSGLYEQYF
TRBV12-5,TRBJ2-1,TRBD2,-,TGTGCTAGTGGACATGGACTAGATAATGAGCAGTTCTTC,CASGHGLDNEQFF
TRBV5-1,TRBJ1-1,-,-,TGCGCCAGCAGCTTCAGTTTACTCAACTCGGAAGCTTTCTTT,CASSFSLLNSEAFF
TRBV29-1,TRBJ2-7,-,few,TGCAGCGTTGAACAGGGCCCCTACGAGCAGTACTTC,CSVEQGPYEQYF
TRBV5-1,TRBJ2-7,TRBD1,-,TGCGCCAGCAGCTTGGACAGGGGGCACTACGAGCAGTACTTC,CASSLDRGHYEQYF
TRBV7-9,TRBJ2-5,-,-,TGTGCCAGCAGCCCGGCCGGCCAAGAGACCCAGTACTTC,CASSPAGQETQYF
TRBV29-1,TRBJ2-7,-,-,TGCAGCGTCTCAAGTACCGCCTACGAGCAGTACTTC,CSVSSTAYEQYF
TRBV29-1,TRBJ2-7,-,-,TGCAGCGTTGAAGCAGAAGAATACGAGCAGTACTTC,CSVEAEEYEQYF
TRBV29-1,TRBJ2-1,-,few,TGCAGCGTTGTGGGGCGTTTAAATGAGCAGTTCTTC,CSVVGRLNEQFF
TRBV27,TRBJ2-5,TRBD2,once,TGTGCCAGCACCATTAGCGGGGGGCCCCAAGAGACCCAGTACTTC,CASTISGGPQETQYF
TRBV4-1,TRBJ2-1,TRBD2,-,TGCGCCAGCAGCCAAGATCCATTAGCGGGAGGGCGAGAGTTCTTC,CASSQDPLAGGREFF
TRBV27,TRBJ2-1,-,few,TGTGCCAGCAGCCAGTTGGGAAATGAGCAGTTCTTC,CASSQLGNEQFF
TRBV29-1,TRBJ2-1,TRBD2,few,TGCAGCGCCATAGGGGGACTAGGGATCAATGAGCAGTTCTTC,CSAIGGLGINEQFF
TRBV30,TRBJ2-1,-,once,TGTGCCTGGAGTGCCTTGGGGGCCGGTGAGCAGTTCTTC,CAWSALGAGEQFF
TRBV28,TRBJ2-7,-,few,TGTGCCAGCAGTTTTTCTGGCGGCGCCTACGAGCAGTACTTC,CASSFSGGAYEQYF
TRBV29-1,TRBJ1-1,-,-,TGCAGCGTTGAAAACCTACGGGGAGCTTTCTTT,CSVENLRGAFF
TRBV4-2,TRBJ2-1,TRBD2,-,TGTGCCAGCAGCCAGGGCGGGAGTAGTGGGCAGTTCTTC,CASSQGGSSGQFF
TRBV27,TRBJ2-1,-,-,TGTGCCAGCAGTTTGGGGGTGTCCGATGAGCAGTTCTTC,CASSLGVSDEQFF
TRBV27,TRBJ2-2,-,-,TGTGCCAGCACTTCGGGGCCCGGGGAGCTGTTTTTT,CASTSGPGELFF
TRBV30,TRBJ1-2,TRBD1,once,TGTGCCTGGATTCCAAAAGGGGGCGGTAGCTATGGCTACACCTTC,CAWIPKGGGSYGYTF